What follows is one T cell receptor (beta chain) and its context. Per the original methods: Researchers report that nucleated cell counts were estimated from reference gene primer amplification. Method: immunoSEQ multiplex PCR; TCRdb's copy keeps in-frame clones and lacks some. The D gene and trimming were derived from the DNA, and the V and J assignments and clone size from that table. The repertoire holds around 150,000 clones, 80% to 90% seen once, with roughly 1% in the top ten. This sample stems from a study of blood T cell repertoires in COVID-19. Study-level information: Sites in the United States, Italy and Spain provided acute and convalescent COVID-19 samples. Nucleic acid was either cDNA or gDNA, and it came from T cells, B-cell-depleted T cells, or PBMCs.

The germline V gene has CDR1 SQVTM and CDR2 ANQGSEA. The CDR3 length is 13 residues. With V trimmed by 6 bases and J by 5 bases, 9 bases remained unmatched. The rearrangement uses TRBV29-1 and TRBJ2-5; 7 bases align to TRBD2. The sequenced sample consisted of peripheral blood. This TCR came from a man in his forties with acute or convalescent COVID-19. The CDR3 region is CSVLGLGGETQYF. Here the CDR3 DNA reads TGCAGCGTGCTCGGGTTGGGGGGGGAGACCCAGTACTTC.